This T cell receptor (beta chain) originates from a study of OX40 agonist ivuxolimab in advanced cancers. Findings and limits, study-wide: Expansion of clones was among the lowest in partial responders at 0.1-3.0 mg/kg.

Of note for this clone: Its antigen is unidentified.

Trimming took 6 bases from V and 1 from J; bases not matched to a gene: 9. The CDR3 is made up of 16 amino acids. From germline, CDR1 is MNHEY and CDR2 SMNVEV (reference sequence). Data came from immunoSEQ multiplex PCR; TCRdb stores just in-frame clones and leaves some out. Of more than 65,000 clones listed, roughly 90% are singletons. The cohort excluded patients with autoimmune disease history or systemic immunosuppression. The receptor's source is an adult with an advanced solid tumor such as melanoma, head and neck, liver or kidney cancer. The sequencing used CD4+ or CD8+ T cells sorted from blood, collected in a trial of the OX40 agonist ivuxolimab. The chain has TRBV27 and TRBJ2-4; TRBD1 matches 7 bases. The CDR3: CASSPRGSNAKNIQYF. The CDR3 region has the DNA TGTGCCAGCAGCCCCAGGGGGTCCAATGCCAAAAACATTCAGTACTTC.